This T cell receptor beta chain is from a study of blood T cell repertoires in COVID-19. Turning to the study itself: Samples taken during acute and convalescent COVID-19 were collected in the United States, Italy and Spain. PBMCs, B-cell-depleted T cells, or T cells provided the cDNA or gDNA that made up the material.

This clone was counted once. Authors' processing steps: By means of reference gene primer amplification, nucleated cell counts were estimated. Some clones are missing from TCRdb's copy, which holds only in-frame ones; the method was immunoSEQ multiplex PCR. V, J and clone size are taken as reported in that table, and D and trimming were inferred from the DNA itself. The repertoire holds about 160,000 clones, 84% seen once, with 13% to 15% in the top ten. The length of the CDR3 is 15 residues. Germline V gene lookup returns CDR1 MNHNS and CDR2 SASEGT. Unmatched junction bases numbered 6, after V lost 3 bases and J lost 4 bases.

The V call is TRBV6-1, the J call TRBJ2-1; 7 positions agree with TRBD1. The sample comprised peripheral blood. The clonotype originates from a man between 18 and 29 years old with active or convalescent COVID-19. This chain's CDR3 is CASSDAQTGYNEQFF. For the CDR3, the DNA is TGTGCCAGCAGTGACGCCCAGACAGGGTACAATGAGCAGTTCTTC.